Detailed here is one T cell receptor (beta chain). As for time point: newly diagnosed GD, antithyroid drugs for less than 3 months. Making the TCR library involved RNA that had been extracted from PBMCs. Trimming took 5 bases from V and 0 from J, leaving 13 bases between them. The CDR3 spans 16 residues. CDR1 and CDR2 from the germline V gene are SNHLY and FYNNEI. The data were obtained in a study of regulatory T cells in long-lasting Graves disease. To make TCR beta libraries, researchers used iRepertoire HTBI primers and Arm-PCR of CDR3 regions. TCRdb re-called the multiplex PCR reads through MiXCR, storing one row per CDR3 protein. This table has hundreds of thousands of distinct CDR3 sequences, 12% appearing once. These sequences were also reported in another study, on T cells in Graves' hyperthyroidism and ophthalmopathy.

The chain joins TRBV2 to TRBJ1-4; D remains ambiguous. The material was peripheral blood mononuclear cells (PBMCs), obtained at new diagnosis, from a patient treated with antithyroid drugs. This TCR came from a woman under 40 with Graves disease. CDR3 loop: CASSPPRGATNEKLFF. The CDR3 nucleotides are TGTGCCAGCAGTCCGCCCCGCGGGGCAACTAATGAAAAACTGTTTTTT. Full variable domain (outside the CDR3, taken from reference TRBV2 and TRBJ1-4): EPEVTQTPSHQVTQMGQEVILRCVPISNHLYFYWYRQILGQKVEFLVSFYNNEISEKSEIFDDQFSVERPDGSNFTLKIRSTKLEDSAMYFCASSPPRGATNEKLFFGSGTQLSVL.